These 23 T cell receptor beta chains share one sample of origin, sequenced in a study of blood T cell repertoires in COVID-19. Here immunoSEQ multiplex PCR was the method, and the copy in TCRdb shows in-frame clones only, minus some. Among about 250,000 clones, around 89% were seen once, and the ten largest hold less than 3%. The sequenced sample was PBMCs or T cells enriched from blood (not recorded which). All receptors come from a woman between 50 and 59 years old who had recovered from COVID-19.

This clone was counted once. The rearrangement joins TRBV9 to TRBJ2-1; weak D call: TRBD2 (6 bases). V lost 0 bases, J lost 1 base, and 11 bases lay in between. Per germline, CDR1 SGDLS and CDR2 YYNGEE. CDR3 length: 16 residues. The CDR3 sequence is CASSVAGRSSYNEQFF. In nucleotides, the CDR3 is TGTGCCAGCAGCGTAGCCGGGAGAAGTTCCTACAATGAGCAGTTCTTC. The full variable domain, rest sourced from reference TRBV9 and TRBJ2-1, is DSGVTQTPKHLITATGQRVTLRCSPRSGDLSVYWYQQSLDQGLQFLIQYYNGEERAKGNILERFSAQQFPDLHSELNLSSLELGDSALYFCASSVAGRSSYNEQFFGPGTRLTVL.

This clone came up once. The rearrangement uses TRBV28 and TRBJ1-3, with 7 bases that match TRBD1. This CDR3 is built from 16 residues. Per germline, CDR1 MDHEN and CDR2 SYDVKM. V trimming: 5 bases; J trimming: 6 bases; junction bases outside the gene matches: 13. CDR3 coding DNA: TGTGCCAGCAGTACTCCCTGGGGACAGAAAGCAAACACCATATATTTT. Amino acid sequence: CASSTPWGQKANTIYF.

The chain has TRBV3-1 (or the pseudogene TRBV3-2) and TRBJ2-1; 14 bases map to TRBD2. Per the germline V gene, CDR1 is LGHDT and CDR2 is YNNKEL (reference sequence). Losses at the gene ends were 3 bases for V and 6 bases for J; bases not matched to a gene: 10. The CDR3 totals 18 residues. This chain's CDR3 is CASSHSPGLAGAGNEQFF. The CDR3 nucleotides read TGTGCCAGCAGCCATTCCCCGGGACTAGCGGGAGCTGGCAATGAGCAGTTCTTC.

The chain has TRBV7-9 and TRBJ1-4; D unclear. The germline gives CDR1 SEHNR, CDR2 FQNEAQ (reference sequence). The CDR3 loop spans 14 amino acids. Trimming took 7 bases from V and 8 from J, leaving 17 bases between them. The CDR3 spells CASTWYGGDEKLFF. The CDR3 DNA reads TGTGCCAGCACCTGGTATGGAGGCGACGAAAAACTGTTTTTT.

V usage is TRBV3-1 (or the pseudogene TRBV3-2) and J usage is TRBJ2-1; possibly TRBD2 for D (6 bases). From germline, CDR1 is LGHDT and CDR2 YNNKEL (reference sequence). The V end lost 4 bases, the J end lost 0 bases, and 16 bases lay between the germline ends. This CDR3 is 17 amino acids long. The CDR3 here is CASSPRAGVDSYNEQFF. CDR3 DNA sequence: TGTGCCAGCAGCCCCCGAGCGGGCGTCGACTCCTACAATGAGCAGTTCTTC.

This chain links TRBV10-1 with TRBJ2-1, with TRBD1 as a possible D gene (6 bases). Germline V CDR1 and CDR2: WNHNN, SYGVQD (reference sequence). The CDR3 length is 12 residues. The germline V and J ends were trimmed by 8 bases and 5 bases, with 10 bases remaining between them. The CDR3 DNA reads TGCGCCAGCCGGGACAATAACAATGAGCAGTTCTTC. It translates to CASRDNNNEQFF.

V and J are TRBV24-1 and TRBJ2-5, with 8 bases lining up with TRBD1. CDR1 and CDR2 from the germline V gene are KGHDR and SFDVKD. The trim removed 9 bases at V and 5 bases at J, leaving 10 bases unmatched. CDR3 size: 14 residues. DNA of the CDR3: TGTGCCACCGGCGGGGCAGGGGGCCGCGAGACCCAGTACTTC. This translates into CATGGAGGRETQYF.

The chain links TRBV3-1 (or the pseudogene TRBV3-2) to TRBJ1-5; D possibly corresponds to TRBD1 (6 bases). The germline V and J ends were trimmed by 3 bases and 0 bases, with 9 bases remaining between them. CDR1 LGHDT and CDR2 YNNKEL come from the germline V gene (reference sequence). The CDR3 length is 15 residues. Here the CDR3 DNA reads TGTGCCAGCAGCCATGGGACAAATAGCAATCAGCCCCAGCATTTT. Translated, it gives CASSHGTNSNQPQHF.

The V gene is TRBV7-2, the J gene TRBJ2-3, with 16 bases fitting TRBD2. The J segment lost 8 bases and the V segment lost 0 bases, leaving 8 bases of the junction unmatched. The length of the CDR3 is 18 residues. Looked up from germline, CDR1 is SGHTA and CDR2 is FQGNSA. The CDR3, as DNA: TGTGCCAGCAGCTTAGCAGTGGGACTAGCGGGAGGGACTGCTACGCAGTATTTT. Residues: CASSLAVGLAGGTATQYF.

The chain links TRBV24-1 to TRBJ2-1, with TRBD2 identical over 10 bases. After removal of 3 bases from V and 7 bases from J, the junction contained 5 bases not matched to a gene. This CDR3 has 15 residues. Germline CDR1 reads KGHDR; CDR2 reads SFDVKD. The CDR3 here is CATSDPSGRLNEQFF. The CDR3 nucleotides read TGTGCCACCAGTGATCCTAGCGGGAGACTAAATGAGCAGTTCTTC.

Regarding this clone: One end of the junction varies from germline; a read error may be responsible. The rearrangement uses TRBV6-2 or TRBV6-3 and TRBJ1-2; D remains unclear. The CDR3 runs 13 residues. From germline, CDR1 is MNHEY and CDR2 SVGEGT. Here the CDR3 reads CASSDSGVYGYTF. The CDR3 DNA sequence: TGTGCCAGCAGTGACTCCGGGGTCTATGGCTACACCTTC.

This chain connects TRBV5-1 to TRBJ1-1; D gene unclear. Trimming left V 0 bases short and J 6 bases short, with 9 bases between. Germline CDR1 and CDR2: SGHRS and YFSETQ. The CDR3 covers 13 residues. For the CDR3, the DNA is TGCGCCAGCAGCTTGGGTTTCGAGGCTGAAGCTTTCTTT. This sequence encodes CASSLGFEAEAFF.

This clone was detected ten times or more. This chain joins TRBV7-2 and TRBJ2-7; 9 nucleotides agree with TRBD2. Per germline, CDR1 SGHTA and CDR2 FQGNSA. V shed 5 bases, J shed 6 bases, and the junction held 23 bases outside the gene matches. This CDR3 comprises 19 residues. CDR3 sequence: CASSLRTRGGGRVGIEQYF. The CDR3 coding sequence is TGTGCCAGCAGCCTCCGAACCCGAGGTGGCGGGAGGGTTGGGATCGAGCAGTACTTC. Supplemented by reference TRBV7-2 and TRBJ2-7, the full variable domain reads GAGVSQSPSNKVTEKGKDVELRCDPISGHTALYWYRQSLGQGLEFLIYFQGNSAPDKSGLPSDRFSAERTGGSVSTLTIQRTQQEDSAVYLCASSLRTRGGGRVGIEQYFGPGTRLTVT.

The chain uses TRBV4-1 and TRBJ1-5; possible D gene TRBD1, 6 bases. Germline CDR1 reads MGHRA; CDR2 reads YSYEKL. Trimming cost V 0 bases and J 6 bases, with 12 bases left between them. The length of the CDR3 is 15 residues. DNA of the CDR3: TGCGCCAGCAGCCAAGATACGGGGGGGCGTCAGCCCCAGCATTTT. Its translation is CASSQDTGGRQPQHF.

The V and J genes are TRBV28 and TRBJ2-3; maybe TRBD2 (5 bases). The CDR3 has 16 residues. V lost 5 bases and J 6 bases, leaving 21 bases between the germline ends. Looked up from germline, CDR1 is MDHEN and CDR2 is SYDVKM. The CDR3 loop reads CASSPIGRAARDTQYF. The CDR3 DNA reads TGTGCCAGCAGTCCCATTGGGCGGGCCGCTAGGGATACGCAGTATTTT.

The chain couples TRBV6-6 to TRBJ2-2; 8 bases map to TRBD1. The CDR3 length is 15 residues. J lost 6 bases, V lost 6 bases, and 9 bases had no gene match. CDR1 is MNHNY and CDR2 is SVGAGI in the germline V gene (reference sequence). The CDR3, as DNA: TGTGCCAGCAGCTCTACAGGGGGAGCGGCCGGGGAGCTGTTTTTT. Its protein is CASSSTGGAAGELFF.

CDR3 coding DNA: TGTGCCAGCAGCCAGCCCGGGGGGCCCCAGCATTTT. Its translation is CASSQPGGPQHF. V usage is TRBV3-1 (or the pseudogene TRBV3-2) and J usage is TRBJ1-5; D perhaps matches TRBD1 (5 bases). The germline V gene encodes CDR1 LGHDT and CDR2 YNNKEL (reference sequence). Trimming shortened V by 3 bases and J by 9 bases, and 9 bases separated the two germline ends. The CDR3 has 12 amino acids.

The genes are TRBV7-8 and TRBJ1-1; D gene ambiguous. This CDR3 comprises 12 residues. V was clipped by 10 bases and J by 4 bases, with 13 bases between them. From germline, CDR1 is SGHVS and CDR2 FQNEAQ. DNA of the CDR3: TGTGCCACCGGGCGGGGAGGCACTGAAGCTTTCTTT. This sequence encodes CATGRGGTEAFF.

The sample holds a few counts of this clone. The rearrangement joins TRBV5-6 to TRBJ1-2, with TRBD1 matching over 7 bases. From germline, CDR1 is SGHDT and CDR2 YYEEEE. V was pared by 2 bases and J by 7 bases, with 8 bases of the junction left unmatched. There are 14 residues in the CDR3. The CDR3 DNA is TGTGCCAGCAGCTTTGACAGGGATCACCGTGGCTACACCTTC. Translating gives CASSFDRDHRGYTF.

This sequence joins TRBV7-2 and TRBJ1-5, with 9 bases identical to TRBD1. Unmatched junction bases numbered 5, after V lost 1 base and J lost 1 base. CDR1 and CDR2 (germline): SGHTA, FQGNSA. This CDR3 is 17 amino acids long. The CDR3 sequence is CASSLEGQGWSNQPQHF. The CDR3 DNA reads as TGTGCCAGCAGCTTAGAGGGACAGGGTTGGAGCAATCAGCCCCAGCATTTT.

CDR3 DNA: TGTGCCAGCAGCCTCTCACTCGGACTAGCGGGAGGCAATGAGCAGTTCTTC. The encoded protein is CASSLSLGLAGGNEQFF. The chain joins TRBV7-3 to TRBJ2-1; 14 bases map to TRBD2. Germline trimming cut 5 bases from V and 6 bases from J; bases unmatched to any gene: 9. CDR3 length equals 17 residues. The germline CDR1 and CDR2 sequences are SGHTA and FQGTGA. Drawing the rest from reference TRBV7-3 and TRBJ2-1, the complete variable domain is GAGVSQTPSNKVTEKGKYVELRCDPISGHTALYWYRQSLGQGPEFLIYFQGTGAADDSGLPNDRFFAVRPEGSVSTLKIQRTERGDSAVYLCASSLSLGLAGGNEQFFGPGTRLTVL.

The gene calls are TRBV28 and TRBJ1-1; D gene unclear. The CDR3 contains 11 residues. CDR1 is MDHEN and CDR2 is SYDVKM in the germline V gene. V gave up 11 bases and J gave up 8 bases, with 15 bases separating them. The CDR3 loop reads CAVRGFREAFF. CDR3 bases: TGTGCCGTGCGGGGATTTAGGGAAGCTTTCTTT.

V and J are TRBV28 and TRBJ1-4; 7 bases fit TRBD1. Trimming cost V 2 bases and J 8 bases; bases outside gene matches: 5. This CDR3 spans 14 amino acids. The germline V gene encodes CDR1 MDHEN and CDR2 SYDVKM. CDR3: CASSLPGTAEKLFF. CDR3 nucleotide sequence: TGTGCCAGCAGTTTACCCGGGACAGCAGAAAAACTGTTTTTT.